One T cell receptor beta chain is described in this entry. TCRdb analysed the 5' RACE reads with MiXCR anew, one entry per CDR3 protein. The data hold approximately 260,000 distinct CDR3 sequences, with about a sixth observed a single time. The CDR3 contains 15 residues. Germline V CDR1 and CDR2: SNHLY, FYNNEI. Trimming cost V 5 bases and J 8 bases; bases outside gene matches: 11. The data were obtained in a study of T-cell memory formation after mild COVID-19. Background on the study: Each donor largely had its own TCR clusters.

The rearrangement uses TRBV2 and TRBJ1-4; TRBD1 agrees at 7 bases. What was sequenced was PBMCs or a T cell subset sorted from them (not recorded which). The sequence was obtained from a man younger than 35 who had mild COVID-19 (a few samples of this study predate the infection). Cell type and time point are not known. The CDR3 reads CASSRRQGWREKLFF. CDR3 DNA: TGTGCCAGCAGTCGACGACAGGGTTGGCGAGAAAAACTGTTTTTT.